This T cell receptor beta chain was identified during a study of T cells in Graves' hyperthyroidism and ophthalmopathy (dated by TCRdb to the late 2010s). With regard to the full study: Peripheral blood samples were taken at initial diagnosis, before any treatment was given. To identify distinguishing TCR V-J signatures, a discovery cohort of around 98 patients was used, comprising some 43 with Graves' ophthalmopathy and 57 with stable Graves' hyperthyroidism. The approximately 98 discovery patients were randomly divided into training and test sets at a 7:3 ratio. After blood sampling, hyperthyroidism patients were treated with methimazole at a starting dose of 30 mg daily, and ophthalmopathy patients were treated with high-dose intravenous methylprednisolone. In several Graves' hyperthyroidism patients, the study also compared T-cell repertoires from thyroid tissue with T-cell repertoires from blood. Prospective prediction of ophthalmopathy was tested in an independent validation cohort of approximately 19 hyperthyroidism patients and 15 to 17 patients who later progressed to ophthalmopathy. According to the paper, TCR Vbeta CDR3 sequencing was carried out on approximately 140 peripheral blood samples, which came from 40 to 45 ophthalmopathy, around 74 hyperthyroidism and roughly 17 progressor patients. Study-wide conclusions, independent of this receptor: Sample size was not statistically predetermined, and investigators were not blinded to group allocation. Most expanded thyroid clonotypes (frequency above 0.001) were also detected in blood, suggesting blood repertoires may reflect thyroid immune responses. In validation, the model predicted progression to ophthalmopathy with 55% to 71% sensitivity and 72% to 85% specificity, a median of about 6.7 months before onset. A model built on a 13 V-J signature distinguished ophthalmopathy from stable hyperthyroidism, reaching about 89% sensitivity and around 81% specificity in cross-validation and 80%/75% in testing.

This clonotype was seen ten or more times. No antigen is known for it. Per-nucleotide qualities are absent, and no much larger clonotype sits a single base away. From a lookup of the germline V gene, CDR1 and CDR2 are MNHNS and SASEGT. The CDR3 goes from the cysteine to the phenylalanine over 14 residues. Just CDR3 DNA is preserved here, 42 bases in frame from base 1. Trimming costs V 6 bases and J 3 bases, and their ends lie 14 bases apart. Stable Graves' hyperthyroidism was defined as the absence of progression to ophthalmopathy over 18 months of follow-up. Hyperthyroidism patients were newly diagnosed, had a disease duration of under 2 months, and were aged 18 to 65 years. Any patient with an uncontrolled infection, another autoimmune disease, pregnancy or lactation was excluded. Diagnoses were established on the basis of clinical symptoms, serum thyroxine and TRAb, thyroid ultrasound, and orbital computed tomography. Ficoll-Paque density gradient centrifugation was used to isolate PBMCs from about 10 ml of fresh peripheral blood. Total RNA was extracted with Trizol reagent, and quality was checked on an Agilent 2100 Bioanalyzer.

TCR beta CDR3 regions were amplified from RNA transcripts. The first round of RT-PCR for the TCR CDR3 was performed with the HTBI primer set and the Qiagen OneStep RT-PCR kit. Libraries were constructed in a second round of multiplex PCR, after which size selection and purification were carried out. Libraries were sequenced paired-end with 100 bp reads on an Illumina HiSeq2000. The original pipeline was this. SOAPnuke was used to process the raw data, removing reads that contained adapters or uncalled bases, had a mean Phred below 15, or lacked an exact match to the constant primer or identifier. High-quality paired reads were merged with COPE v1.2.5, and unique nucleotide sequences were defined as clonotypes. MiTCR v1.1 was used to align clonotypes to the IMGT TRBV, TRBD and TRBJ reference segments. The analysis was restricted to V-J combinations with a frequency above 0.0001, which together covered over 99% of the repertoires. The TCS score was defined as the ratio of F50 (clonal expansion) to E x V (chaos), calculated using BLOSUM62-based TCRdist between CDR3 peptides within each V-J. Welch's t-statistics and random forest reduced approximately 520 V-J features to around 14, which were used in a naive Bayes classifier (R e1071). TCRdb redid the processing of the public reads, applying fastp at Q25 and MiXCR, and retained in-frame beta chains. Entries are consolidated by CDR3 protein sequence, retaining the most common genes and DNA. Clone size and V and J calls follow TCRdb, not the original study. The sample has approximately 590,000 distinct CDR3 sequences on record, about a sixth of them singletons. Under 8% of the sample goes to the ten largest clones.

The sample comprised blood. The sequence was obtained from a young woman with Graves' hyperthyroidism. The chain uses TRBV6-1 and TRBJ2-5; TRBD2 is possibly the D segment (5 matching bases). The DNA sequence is TGTGCCAGCAGCCACCCTTCGGGGAAAGAGACCCAGTACTTC. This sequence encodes CASSHPSGKETQYF.